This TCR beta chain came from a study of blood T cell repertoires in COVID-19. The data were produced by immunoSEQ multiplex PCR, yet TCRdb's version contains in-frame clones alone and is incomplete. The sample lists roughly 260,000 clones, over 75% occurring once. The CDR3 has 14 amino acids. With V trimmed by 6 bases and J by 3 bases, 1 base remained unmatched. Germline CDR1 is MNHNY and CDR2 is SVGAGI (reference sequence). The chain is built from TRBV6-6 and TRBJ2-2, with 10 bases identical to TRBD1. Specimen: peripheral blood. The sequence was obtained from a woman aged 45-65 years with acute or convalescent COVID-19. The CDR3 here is CASRGTGDTGELFF. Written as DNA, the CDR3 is TGTGCCAGCAGGGGGACAGGGGACACCGGGGAGCTGTTTTTT.